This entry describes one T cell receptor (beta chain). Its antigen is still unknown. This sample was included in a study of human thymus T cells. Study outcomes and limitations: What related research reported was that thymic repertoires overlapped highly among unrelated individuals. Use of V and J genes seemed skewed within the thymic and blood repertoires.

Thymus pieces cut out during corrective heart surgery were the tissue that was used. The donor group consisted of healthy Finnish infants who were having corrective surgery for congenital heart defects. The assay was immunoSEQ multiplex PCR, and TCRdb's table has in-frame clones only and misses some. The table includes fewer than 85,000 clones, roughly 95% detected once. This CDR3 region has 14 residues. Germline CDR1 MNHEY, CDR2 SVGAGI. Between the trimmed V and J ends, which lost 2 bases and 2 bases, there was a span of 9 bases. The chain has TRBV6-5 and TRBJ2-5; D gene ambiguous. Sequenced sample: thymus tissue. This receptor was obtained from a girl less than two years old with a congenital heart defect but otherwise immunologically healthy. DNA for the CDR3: TGTGCCAGCAGTTACGGGATGGGTCAAGAGACCCAGTACTTC. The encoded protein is CASSYGMGQETQYF.